These T cell receptor beta chains were read from a single sample in a study of PD-L1 blockade in urothelial cancer. Assay used: immunoSEQ multiplex PCR; TCRdb lists only in-frame clones, some missing. The sample carries 35,000 to 55,000 clones, over 65% recorded once. Sequences were derived from PBMCs, sampled around atezolizumab (anti-PD-L1) treatment. Receptors originate from a man in his sixties or seventies with urothelial cancer. Each CDR3 is given with its conserved first and last residue.

>TRBV7-9|TRBJ1-1
CASSLGQLGFGTNTEAFF
>TRBV7-9|TRBJ2-1
CASSFASGRFYEQFF
>TRBV28|TRBJ1-5
CASSEGENSNQPQHF
>TRBV7-3|TRBJ1-2
CASSLISGTGAGYTF
>TRBV9|TRBJ1-1
CASSPERRSTEAFF
>TRBV5-1|TRBJ1-1
CASRTQGTEAFF
>TRBV11-1|TRBJ2-7
CASSPGITYEQYF
>TRBV28|TRBJ1-5
CASSLEVLSNQPQHF
>TRBV29-1|TRBJ2-5
CSSGGGGKETQYF
>TRBV12-5|TRBJ2-1
CASGFAGKSVFGTDYNEQFF
>TRBV5-1|TRBJ2-2
CASSLFTRSRDRATGELFF
>TRBV7-2|TRBJ2-7
CASSSTSGGADVLEQYF
>TRBV18|TRBJ1-5
CASSPGRGNQPQHF
>TRBV4-1|TRBJ2-7
CASSQDLASGLAEDYEQYF
>TRBV11-3|TRBJ2-1
CASSLELAGEDEQFF
>TRBV5-4|TRBJ2-4
CASSQAAGGSADIQYF
>TRBV9|TRBJ2-4
CASSVATGTGLNIQYF
>TRBV7-6|TRBJ2-5
CASSLVVSMETQYF